The sequence of this T cell receptor (beta chain) was determined in a study of T cell responses to AZD1222 COVID-19 vaccine. Assay: immunoSEQ multiplex PCR; the TCRdb copy retains only in-frame clones and omits some. The sample lists tens of thousands of clones, 92% occurring once. The germline gives CDR1 GTSNPN, CDR2 SVGIG (reference sequence). V lost 2 bases to trimming and J lost 4 bases, with 12 bases between them. CDR3 size: 14 residues. Sequences were derived from peripheral blood, sampled 28 days after the second AZD1222 dose. The chain employs TRBV30 and TRBJ1-3; tentatively, D is TRBD1 (5 bases). The source is an adult who received the AZD1222 COVID-19 vaccine. The CDR3 loop reads CAWSTGVGGNTIYF. CDR3 DNA sequence: TGTGCCTGGAGTACGGGGGTGGGAGGAAACACCATATATTTT.